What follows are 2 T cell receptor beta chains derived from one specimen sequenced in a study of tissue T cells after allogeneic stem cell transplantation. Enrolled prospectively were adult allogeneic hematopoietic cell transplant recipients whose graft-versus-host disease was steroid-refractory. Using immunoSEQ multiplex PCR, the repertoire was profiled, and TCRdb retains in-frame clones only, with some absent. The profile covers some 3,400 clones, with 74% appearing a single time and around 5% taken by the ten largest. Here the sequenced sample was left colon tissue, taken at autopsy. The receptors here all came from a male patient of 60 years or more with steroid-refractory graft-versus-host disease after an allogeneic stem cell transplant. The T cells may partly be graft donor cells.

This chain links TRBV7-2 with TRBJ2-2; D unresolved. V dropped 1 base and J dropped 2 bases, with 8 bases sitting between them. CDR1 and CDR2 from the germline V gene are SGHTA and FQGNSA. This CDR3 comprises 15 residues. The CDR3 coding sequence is TGTGCCAGCAGCTTAGGGCTAATAAACACCGGGGAGCTGTTTTTT. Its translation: CASSLGLINTGELFF.

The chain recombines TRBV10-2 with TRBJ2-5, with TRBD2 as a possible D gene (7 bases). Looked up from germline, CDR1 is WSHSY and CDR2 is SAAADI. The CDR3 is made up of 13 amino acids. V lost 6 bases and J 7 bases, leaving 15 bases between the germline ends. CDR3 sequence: CASSGGQGLTQYF. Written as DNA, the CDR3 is TGCGCCAGCAGCGGGGGGCAGGGTCTGACCCAGTACTTC.